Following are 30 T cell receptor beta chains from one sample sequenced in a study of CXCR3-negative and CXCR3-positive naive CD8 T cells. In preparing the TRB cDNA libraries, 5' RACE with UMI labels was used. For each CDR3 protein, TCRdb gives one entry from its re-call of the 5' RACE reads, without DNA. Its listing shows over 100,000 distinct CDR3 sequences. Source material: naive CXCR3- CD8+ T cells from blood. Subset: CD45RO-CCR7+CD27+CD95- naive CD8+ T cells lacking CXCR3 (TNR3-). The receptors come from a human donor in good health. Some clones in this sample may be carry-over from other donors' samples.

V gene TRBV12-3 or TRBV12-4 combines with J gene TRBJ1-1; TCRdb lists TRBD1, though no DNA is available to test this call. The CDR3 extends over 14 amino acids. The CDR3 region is CASSYGGGWTEAFF.

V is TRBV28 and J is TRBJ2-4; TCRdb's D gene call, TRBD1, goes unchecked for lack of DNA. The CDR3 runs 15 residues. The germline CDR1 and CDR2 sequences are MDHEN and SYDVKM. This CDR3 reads CASSLYDRTKNIQYF. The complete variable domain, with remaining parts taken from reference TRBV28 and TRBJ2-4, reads DVKVTQSSRYLVKRTGEKVFLECVQDMDHENMFWYRQDPGLGLRLIYFSYDVKMKEKGDIPEGYSVSREKKERFSLILESASTNQTSMYLCASSLYDRTKNIQYFGAGTRLSVL.

CDR3 sequence: CASSTRDPRIYLSYNEQFF. The chain couples TRBV28 to TRBJ2-1; TCRdb lists TRBD1, though no DNA is available to test this call. The CDR3 runs to 19 residues. CDR1 is MDHEN, CDR2 SYDVKM, per germline.

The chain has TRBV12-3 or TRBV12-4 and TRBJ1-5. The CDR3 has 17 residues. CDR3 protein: CASSLSSYTDSNQPQHF.

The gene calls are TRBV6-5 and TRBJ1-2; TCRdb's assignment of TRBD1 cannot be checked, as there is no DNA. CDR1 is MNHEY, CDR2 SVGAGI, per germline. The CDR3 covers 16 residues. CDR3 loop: CASSFGTGGGLYGYTF.

This CDR3 is CASRVNRGRMINEQYF. This chain connects TRBV21-1 to TRBJ2-7; there is no DNA to check the TCRdb D call of TRBD1. TRBV21-1 is tagged as a pseudogene. The CDR3 is 16 amino acids.

CDR3 region: CASSWTGFPTNEKLFF. The chain combines TRBV12-3 or TRBV12-4 with TRBJ1-4; TCRdb's D call, TRBD1, is unchecked because there is no DNA. The CDR3 is 16 residues long.

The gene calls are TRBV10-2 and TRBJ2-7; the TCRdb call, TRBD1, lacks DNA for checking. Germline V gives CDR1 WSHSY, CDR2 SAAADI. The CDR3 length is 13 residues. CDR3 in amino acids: CASGVDRTYEQYF.

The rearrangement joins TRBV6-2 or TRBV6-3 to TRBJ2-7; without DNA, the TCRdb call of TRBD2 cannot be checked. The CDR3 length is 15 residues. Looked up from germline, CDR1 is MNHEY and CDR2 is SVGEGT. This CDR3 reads CASSSDVLPAREQYF.

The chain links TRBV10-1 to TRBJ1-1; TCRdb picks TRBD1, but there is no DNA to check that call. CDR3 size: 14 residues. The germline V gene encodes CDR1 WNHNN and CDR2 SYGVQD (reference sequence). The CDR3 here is CASSETGWGTEAFF.

The CDR3 here is CASTSPWELAGGLPGDEQYF. The chain is built from TRBV7-9 and TRBJ2-7; there is no DNA to check the TCRdb D call of TRBD2. The germline V gene has CDR1 SEHNR and CDR2 FQNEAQ (reference sequence). The CDR3 length is 20 residues.

Here the CDR3 reads CASSQGKGRTYNSPLHF. The chain has TRBV23-1 and TRBJ1-6. TRBV23-1 is sorted into the ORF group, with uncertain function. This CDR3 is built from 17 residues.

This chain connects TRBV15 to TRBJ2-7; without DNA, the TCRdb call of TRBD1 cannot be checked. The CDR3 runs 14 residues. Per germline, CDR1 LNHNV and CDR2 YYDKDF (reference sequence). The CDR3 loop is CATGQGLASYEQYF.

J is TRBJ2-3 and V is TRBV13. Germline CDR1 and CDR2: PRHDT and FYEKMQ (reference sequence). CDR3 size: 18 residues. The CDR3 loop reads CASSLRTGTRILTDTQYF.

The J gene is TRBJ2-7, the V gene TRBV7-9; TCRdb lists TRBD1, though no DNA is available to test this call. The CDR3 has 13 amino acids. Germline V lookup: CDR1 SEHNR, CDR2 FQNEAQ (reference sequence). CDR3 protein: CASSSPTRDEQYF.

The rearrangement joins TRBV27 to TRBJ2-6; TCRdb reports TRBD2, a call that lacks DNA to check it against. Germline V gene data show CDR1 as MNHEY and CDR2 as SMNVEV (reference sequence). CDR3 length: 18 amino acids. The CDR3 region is CASRGGLAGVTGANVLTF.

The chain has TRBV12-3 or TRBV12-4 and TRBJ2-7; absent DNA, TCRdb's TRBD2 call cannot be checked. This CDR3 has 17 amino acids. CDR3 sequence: CASTLMGPSGRWNEQYF.

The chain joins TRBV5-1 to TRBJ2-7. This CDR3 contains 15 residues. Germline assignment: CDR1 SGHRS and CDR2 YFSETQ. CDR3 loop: CASSFGLAGGAEQYF.

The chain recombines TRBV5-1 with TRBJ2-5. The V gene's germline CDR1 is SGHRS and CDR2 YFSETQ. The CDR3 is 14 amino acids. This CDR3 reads CASSLGWTKETQYF.

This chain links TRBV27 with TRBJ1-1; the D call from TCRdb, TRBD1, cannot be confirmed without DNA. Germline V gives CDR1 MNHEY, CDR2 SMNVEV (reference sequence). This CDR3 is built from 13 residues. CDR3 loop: CASGGNRGQEAFF.

CDR3 amino acids: CASSSEQGVYEQYF. The chain combines TRBV7-9 with TRBJ2-7; there is no DNA to check the TCRdb D call of TRBD1. The CDR3 has 14 residues. From germline, CDR1 is SEHNR and CDR2 FQNEAQ (reference sequence).

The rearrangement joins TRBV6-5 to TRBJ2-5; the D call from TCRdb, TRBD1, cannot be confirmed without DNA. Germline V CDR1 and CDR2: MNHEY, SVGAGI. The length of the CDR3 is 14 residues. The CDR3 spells CASSYQGSGETQYF.

The chain's CDR3 is CASSSSGRLYEQYF. This chain connects TRBV11-2 to TRBJ2-7; the D gene TCRdb calls, TRBD2, cannot be checked with no DNA. Germline V gene data show CDR1 as SGHAT and CDR2 as FQNNGV. The CDR3 spans 14 residues.

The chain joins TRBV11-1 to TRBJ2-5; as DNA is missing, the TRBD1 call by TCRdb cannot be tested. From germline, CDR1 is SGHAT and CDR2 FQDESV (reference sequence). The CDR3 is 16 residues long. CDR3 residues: CASSLASQGVRKTQYF.

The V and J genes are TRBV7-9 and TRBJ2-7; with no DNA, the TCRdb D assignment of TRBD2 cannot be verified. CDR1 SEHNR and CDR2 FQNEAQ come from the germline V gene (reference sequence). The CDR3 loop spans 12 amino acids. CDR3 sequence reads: CASSLDGGLEHF.

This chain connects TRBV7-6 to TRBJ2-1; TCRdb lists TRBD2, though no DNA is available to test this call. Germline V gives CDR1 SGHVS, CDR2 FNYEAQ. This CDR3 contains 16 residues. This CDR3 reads CASSLDGTSRYNEQFF.

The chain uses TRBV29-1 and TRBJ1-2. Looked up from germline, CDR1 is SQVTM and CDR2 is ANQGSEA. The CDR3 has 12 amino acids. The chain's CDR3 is CSVNLGRYGYTF.

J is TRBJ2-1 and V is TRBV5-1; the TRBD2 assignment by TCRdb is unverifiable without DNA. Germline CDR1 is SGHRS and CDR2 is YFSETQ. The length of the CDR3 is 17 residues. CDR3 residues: CASSPDGLLASYNEQFF.

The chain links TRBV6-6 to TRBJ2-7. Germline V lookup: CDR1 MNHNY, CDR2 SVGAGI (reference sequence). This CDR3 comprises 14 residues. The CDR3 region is CASSYSIRSYEQYF.

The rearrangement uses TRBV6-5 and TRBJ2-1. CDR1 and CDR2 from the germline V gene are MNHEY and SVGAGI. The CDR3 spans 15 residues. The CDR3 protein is CASSHTQNSYNEQFF.